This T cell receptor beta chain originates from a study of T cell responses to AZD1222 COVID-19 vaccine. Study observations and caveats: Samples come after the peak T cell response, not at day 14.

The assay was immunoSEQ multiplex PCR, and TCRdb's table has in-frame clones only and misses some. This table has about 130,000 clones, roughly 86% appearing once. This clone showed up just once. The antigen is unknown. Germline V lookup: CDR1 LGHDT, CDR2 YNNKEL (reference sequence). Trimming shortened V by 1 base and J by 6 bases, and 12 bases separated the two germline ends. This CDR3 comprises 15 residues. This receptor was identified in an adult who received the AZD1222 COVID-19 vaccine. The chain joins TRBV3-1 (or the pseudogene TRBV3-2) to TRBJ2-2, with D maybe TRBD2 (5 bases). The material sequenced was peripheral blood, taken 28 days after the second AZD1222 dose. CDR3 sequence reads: CASSQVTGMSGELFF. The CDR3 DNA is TGTGCCAGCAGCCAAGTGACCGGGATGTCCGGGGAGCTGTTTTTT.